This T cell receptor (beta chain) comes out of a study of vaccination and CD4 T cells after COVID-19. At the level of the study: Some control cultures received a CEFX pool, which served as the positive control. Others received an HIV-1 Nef pool or no peptide.

Germline V gene lookup returns CDR1 SGHAT and CDR2 FQNNGV. The V end lost 0 bases, the J end lost 0 bases, and 6 bases lay between the germline ends. This CDR3 has 15 amino acids. On this clonotype itself: Its antigen is not known.

Treatment: roughly 10-day PBMC culture with coronavirus spike peptide pools or control peptides (ViraFEST assay). With the Oncomine TCR Beta short-read assay, DNA from cultured CD4+ T cells was sequenced. TCRdb reprocessed the PCR reads with MiXCR, giving one entry per CDR3 protein. The sample holds roughly 3,900 distinct CDR3 sequences; more than 20% are singletons and the top ten take under 20%. The source material was CD4+ T cells from blood, cultured in vitro. This sequence joins TRBV11-2 and TRBJ2-1; D not resolved. The TCR was taken from a human donor who had recovered from COVID-19. This CDR3 is CASSLDGYSYNEQFF. The CDR3 nucleotides read TGTGCCAGCAGCTTAGATGGATACTCCTACAATGAGCAGTTCTTC. Full variable domain (missing parts from reference TRBV11-2 and TRBJ2-1): EAGVAQSPRYKIIEKRQSVAFWCNPISGHATLYWYQQILGQGPKLLIQFQNNGVVDDSQLPKDRFSAERLKGVDSTLKIQPAKLEDSAVYLCASSLDGYSYNEQFFGPGTRLTVL.